The T cell receptor (beta chain) under discussion was sequenced for a study of cytomegalovirus exposure and HLA in healthy donors (dated by TCRdb to the late 2010s). Notes on the research overall: According to a later analysis, one platform produced both the 110 or so validation repertoires and the 670 or so repertoires of the first cohort. The aim of the study was to test whether cataloging public T cell receptors could identify signatures of past pathogen exposure. Besides the first cohort of approximately 710 subjects, a separate validation cohort made up of around 120 different subjects was used. To predict cytomegalovirus infection status, the study brought together high-throughput TCR immunosequencing, statistical association of individual TCRs with disease status, and machine learning.

The donors belonged to the validation cohort of approximately 130 subjects, which was separate from the approximately 700-subject first cohort. V lost 10 bases and J lost 3 bases, and the count of bases not matched to a germline gene is 9. Spanning cysteine to phenylalanine, the CDR3 consists of 13 amino acids. The entry retains the CDR3 DNA only, 39 bases that are in frame from base 1. In the germline V gene (reference sequence), CDR1 corresponds to SGHNT and CDR2 to YYREEE. To note about this clone: Its specific antigen is unknown. Per-nucleotide qualities are absent, and no much larger clonotype sits a single base away.

Libraries were built with the immunoSEQ multiplex PCR assay. The original pipeline was this. A statistical classification framework was built to diagnose cytomegalovirus status from the catalog of TCR beta chain sequences. TCRdb provides this immuneACCESS table in a form limited to in-frame rearrangements. Some clones are lacking; in checked studies, under half of them reflect an unresolved V gene, and why the rest are absent is not known. The D gene and trimming were derived from the DNA, and the V and J assignments and clone size from that table. This sample gives fewer than 70,000 clones in total; 75% to 95% of them show up just once. Of the sample, about 3% falls within the top ten clones. Results and caveats for the whole study, not just this receptor: Of the cluster scores, about 94% were above 0 in a later analysis, which found that TCRs clustered in the first cohort also tended to co-occur in the approximately 120 validation repertoires. It was suggested by the authors that the approach could potentially be generalized to other disease states and immunological phenotypes. All 120 or so repertoires were used to score co-occurrence in the validation cohort in a later analysis, because that analysis had no HLA typing for the cohort. While some public TCRs were present in many individuals, most TCR sequences turned up only very rarely across donors. A few of the identified cytomegalovirus-associated TCR beta chains were confirmed in vitro to be specific for cytomegalovirus antigens. In the study, 150 to 200 TCR beta chains were listed as associated with cytomegalovirus. The classifier was reported to diagnose cytomegalovirus status with high specificity and sensitivity in both the original and validation cohorts.

Sequences were obtained from PBMCs. This chain joins TRBV5-4 to TRBJ1-1; TRBD1 lines up with 7 middle nucleotides. The receptor was derived from a man between 18 and 29 years old in good health and CMV-seronegative. The nucleotides read TGTGCCTGCCAGGGGGATCGGGACACTGAAGCTTTCTTT. Translated, this gives CACQGDRDTEAFF.